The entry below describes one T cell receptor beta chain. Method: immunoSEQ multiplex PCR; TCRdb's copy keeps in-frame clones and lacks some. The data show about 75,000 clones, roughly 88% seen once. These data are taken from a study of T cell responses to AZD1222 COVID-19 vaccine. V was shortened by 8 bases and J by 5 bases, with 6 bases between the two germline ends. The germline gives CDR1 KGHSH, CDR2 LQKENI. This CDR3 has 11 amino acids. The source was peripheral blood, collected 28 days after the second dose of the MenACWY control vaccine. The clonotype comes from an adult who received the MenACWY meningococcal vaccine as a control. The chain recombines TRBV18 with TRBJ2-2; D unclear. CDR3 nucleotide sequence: TGTGCCAGCCAACAGACCGGGGAGCTGTTTTTT. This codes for CASQQTGELFF.